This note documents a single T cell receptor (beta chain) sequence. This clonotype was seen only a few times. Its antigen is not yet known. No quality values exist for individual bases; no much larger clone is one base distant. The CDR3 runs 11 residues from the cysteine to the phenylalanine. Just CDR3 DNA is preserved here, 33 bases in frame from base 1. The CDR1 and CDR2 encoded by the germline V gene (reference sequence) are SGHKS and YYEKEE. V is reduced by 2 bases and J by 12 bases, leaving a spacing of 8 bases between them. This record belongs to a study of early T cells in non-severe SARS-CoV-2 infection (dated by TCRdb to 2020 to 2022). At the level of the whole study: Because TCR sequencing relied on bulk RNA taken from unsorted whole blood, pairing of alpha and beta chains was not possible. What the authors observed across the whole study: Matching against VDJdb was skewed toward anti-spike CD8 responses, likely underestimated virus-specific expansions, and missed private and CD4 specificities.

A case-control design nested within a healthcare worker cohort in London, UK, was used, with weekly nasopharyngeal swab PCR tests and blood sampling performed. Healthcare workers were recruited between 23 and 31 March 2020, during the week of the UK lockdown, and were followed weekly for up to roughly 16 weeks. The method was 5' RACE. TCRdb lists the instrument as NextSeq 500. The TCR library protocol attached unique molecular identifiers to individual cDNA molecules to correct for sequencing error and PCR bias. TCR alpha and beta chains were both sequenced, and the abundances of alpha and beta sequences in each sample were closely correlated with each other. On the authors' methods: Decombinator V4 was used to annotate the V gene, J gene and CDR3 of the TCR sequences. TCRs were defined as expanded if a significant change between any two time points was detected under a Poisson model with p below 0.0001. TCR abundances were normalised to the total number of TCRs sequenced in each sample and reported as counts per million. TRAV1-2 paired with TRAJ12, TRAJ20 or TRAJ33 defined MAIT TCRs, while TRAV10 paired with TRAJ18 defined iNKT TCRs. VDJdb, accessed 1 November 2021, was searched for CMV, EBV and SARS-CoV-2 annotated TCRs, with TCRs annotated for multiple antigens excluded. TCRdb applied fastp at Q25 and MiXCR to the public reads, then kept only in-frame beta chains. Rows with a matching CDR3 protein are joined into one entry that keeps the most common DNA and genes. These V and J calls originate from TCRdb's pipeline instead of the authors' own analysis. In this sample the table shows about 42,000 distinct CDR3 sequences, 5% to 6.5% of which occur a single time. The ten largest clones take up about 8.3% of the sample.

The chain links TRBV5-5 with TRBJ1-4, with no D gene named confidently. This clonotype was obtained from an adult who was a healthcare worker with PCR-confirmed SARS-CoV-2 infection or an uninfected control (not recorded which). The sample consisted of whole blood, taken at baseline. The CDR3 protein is CASSFGVELFF. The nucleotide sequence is TGTGCCAGCAGCTTTGGCGTGGAACTGTTTTTT.